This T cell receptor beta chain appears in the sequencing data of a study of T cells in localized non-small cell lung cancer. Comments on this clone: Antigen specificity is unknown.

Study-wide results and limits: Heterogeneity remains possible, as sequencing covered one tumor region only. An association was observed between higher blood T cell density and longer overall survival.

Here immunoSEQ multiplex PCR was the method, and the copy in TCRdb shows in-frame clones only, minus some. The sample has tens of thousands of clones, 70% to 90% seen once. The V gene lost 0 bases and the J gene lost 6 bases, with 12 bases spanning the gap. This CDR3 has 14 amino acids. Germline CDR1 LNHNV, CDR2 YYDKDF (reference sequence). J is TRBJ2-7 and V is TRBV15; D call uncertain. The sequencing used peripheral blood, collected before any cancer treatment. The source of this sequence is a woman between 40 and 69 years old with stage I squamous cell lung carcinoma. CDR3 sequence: CATSRDRMGSEQYF. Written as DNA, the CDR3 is TGTGCCACCAGCAGAGATCGGATGGGTAGCGAGCAGTACTTC.